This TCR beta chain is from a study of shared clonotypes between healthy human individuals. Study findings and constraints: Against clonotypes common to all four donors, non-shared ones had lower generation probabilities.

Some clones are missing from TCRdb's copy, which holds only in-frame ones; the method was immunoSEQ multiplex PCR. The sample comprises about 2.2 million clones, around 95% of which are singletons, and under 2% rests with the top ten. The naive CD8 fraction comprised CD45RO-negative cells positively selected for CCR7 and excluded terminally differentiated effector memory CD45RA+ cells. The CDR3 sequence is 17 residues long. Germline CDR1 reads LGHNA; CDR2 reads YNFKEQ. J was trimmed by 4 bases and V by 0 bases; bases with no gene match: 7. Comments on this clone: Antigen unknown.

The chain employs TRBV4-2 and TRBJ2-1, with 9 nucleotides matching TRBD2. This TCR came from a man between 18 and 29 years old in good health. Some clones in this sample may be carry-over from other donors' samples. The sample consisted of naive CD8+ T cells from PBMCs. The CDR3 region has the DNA TGTGCCAGCAGCCAAGATGCCCTAGCGGGATTATACAATGAGCAGTTCTTC. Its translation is CASSQDALAGLYNEQFF.